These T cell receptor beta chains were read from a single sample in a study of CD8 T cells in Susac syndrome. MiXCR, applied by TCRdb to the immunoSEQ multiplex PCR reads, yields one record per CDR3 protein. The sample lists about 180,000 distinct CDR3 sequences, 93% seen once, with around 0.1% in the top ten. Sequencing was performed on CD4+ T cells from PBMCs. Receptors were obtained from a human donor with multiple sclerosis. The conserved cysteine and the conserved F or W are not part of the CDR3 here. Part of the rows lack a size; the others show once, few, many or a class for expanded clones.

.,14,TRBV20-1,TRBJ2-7,SASSPGQLSSYEQY
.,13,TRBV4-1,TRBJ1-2,ASSQVRDRGNGYT
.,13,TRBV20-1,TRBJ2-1,SARFGTGADNEQF
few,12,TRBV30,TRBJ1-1,AWSRESMNTEAF
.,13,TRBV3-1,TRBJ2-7,ASSTPQDRGGEQY
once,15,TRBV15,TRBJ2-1,ATSPHRTSRSYNEQF
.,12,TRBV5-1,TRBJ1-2,ASSSGLMNYGYT
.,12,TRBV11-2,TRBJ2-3,ASSWRLSTDTQY
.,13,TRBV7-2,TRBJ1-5,ASSLRGSGNQPQH
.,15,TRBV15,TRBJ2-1,ATSRGGVDRIYNEQF
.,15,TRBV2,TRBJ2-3,ASSSTLAGGPTDTQY
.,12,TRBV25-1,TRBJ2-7,ASSSASTNYEQY
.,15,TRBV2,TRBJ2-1,ASSTGISSIGYNEQF
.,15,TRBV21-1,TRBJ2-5,ASSKPRTSLDQETQY
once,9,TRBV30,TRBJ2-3,AWRGTDTQY
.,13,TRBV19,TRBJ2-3,ASSITESSTDTQY
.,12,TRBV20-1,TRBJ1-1,SARPGGVATEAF
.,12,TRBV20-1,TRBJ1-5,SAPRVGAGQPQH
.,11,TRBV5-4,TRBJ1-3,ASSLWHGNTIY
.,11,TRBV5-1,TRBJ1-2,ASSPQGPHGYT
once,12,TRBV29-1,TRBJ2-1,SVATFRSYNEQF
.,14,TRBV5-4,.,ASSQNAAGGRETQF
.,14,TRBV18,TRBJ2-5,ASSLTEPSGQETQY
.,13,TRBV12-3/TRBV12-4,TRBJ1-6,ASKRDRGVYSPLH
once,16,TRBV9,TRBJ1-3,ASSGWGGPRGSGNTIY
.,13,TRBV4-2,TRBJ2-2,ASSQGSGGPGELF
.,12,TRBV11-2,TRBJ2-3,ASSLGQSTDTQY